These 14 T cell receptor beta chains were all obtained from the same sample, sequenced in a study of T cells in Graves' hyperthyroidism and ophthalmopathy. Amplification of TCR beta CDR3 regions was performed using RNA transcripts as template. Researchers ran a first-round RT-PCR on the TCR CDR3 using the HTBI primer set. MiXCR, run by TCRdb on the multiplex PCR reads, gives a single entry per CDR3 protein. The sample carries 490,000 or so distinct CDR3 sequences, 22% recorded once. The sequencing input was blood. The receptors originated from a woman in her seventies with Graves' ophthalmopathy.

The chain links TRBV7-9 to TRBJ2-7, with TRBD1 matching over 9 bases. Trimming cost V 4 bases and J 2 bases; bases outside gene matches: 3. This CDR3 comprises 14 residues. Per germline, CDR1 SEHNR and CDR2 FQNEAQ (reference sequence). DNA for the CDR3: TGTGCCAGCAGCTACGGACAGGGGCCCTACGAGCAGTACTTC. Residues: CASSYGQGPYEQYF.

The CDR3 nucleotides read TGTGCCAGCTTCCAGGGGGGTTATAACTATGGCTACACCTTC. Protein product: CASFQGGYNYGYTF. This sequence joins TRBV6-1 and TRBJ1-2; 7 bases agree with TRBD1. The CDR3 has 14 amino acids. CDR1 and CDR2 from the germline V gene are MNHNS and SASEGT. V lost 8 bases to trimming and J lost 1 base; unmatched junction nucleotides: 7.

This clonotype has only a few counts. The chain recombines TRBV14 with TRBJ2-1; the D is unclear. The V end was cut by 4 bases, the J end by 2 bases, with 9 bases between. Germline CDR1 is SGHDN and CDR2 is FVKESK. The CDR3 covers 14 residues. The CDR3 coding sequence is TGTGCCAGCAGCCTAGAGTGGACCTACAATGAGCAGTTCTTC. Protein product: CASSLEWTYNEQFF.

The J gene is TRBJ2-7, the V gene TRBV10-3; 7 nucleotides match TRBD1. Unmatched junction bases numbered 9, after V lost 5 bases and J lost 2 bases. This CDR3 is built from 15 residues. In germline, CDR1 is ENHRY, CDR2 SYGVKD. This CDR3 is CAISTGTGDAYEQYF. The CDR3 nucleotides read TGTGCCATCAGTACCGGAACAGGGGACGCCTACGAGCAGTACTTC.

In its sample, this clonotype was seen a few times. The chain uses TRBV6-2 or TRBV6-3 and TRBJ2-7; D gene uncertain. CDR1 is MNHEY, CDR2 SVGEGT, per germline. CDR3 size: 14 residues. The ends were cut back, 7 bases at V and 2 bases at J, with 15 bases in the middle. The CDR3 region is CASNPLDRTYEQYF. CDR3 DNA: TGTGCCAGCAATCCCCTAGACCGGACCTACGAGCAGTACTTC.

J is TRBJ1-2 and V is TRBV19, with D hard to call. The CDR3 totals 12 residues. V was trimmed by 8 bases and J by 4 bases, leaving 11 bases between them. Germline V gives CDR1 LNHDA, CDR2 SQIVND (reference sequence). The CDR3 protein is CASAPESYGYTF. CDR3 nucleotides: TGTGCCAGTGCCCCTGAGAGCTATGGCTACACCTTC.

This clonotype was seen only a few times. This chain uses TRBV28 with TRBJ1-1; D unclear. CDR1 and CDR2 from the germline V gene are MDHEN and SYDVKM. The CDR3 has 14 residues. Trimming left V 3 bases short and J 6 bases short, with 14 bases between. As DNA, the CDR3 is TGTGCCAGCAGTTTCTCTGGGCCTAGGCCTGAAGCTTTCTTT. Protein: CASSFSGPRPEAFF.

The rearrangement links TRBV5-1 to TRBJ1-6; TRBD1 might be the D (5 bases). Trimming shortened V by 4 bases and J by 11 bases, and 16 bases separated the two germline ends. The germline V gene encodes CDR1 SGHRS and CDR2 YFSETQ. This CDR3 is built from 14 residues. In DNA, the CDR3 is TGCGCCAGCAGCCCGACAGAGGGCCATCCACCCCTCCACTTT. Translated: CASSPTEGHPPLHF.

This clonotype has ten or more counts. The chain uses TRBV6-2 or TRBV6-3 and TRBJ2-3; 16 bases map to TRBD2. The CDR3 consists of 16 residues. Germline CDR1 and CDR2: MNHEY and SVGEGT. With V trimmed by 5 bases and J by 3 bases, 2 bases remained unmatched. The DNA for the CDR3 is TGTGCCAGCAGTCGGGGACTAGCGGGAGGGACAGATACGCAGTATTTT. Translated: CASSRGLAGGTDTQYF.

Points on this clonotype: This could be a read error, since a much larger clone is one nucleotide away. The V call is TRBV15, the J call TRBJ1-5; D is perhaps TRBD1 (5 bases). Trimming took off 5 bases at V and 3 bases at J, with 14 bases between the two ends. Looked up from germline, CDR1 is LNHNV and CDR2 is YYDKDF (reference sequence). The CDR3 has 15 amino acids. DNA of the CDR3: TGTGCCACCAGCGCAACGGGGCCCACCAATCAGCCCCAGCATTTT. Its protein product is CATSATGPTNQPQHF.

This clonotype was counted a few times. The J gene is TRBJ1-2, the V gene TRBV7-2; D is unresolved. Germline CDR1 reads SGHTA; CDR2 reads FQGNSA. The CDR3 extends over 16 amino acids. Deletions cut 1 base from V and 4 bases from J, with 16 bases between. CDR3 loop: CASSLDSRGFGYGYTF. CDR3 DNA sequence: TGTGCCAGCAGCTTAGATTCACGGGGATTCGGCTATGGCTACACCTTC.

The CDR3 protein is CASRGGGLAGTDTQYF. The CDR3 DNA follows: TGTGCCAGCAGGGGGGGGGGACTAGCTGGAACAGATACGCAGTATTTT. The chain couples TRBV12-3 or TRBV12-4 to TRBJ2-3; 9 nucleotides align to TRBD2. The J segment lost 3 bases and the V segment lost 6 bases, leaving 10 bases of the junction unmatched. CDR3 size: 16 residues.

This clonotype was found many times. This rearrangement joins TRBV11-3 to TRBJ2-3; no reliable D call. The CDR3 loop spans 15 amino acids. V lost 0 bases, J lost 1 base, and 8 bases lay in between. Germline CDR1 and CDR2: SGHNT and YENEEA. CDR3 region: CASSLDPTRTDTQYF. CDR3 sequence (DNA): TGTGCCAGCAGCTTAGATCCAACTCGCACAGATACGCAGTATTTT.

V usage is TRBV25-1 and J usage is TRBJ2-1; the match to TRBD1 covers 8 bases. Trimming at V came to 5 bases and at J to 2 bases, leaving 5 bases not matched to a gene. CDR1 and CDR2 from the germline V gene are MGHDK and SYGVNS. This CDR3 is built from 15 residues. CDR3 DNA: TGTGCCAGCAGTAATTCGGGACAGGCCTACAATGAGCAGTTCTTC. Amino acids: CASSNSGQAYNEQFF.